The entry below describes one T cell receptor beta chain. Antigen unknown. V lost 0 bases and J 0 bases, leaving 11 bases between the germline ends. This CDR3 has 16 residues. CDR1 LNHNV and CDR2 YYDKDF come from the germline V gene (reference sequence). This sample stems from a study of cytomegalovirus exposure and HLA in healthy donors. PCR employed 60 Vbeta and 13 Jbeta primers. Original methodology: In a later analysis, 80 million to 100 million unique TCR beta chains included roughly 11 million shared by two or more donors. Here immunoSEQ multiplex PCR was the method, and the copy in TCRdb shows in-frame clones only, minus some. V and J calls plus clone size are reproduced from that table; the DNA served to infer D and trimming. The sample yields more than 200,000 clones, just under 70% seen once. Broader study findings: V- and J-gene trimming of TCR beta was linked (in a later analysis) to a missense DCLRE1C variant. One later analysis reportedly identified an Asian-associated ancestry cluster that showed fewer N-insertions than the roughly 620-donor mean. When analyzed later, the rates of TCR association showed variation by HLA locus, with DRB1 the most and HLA-C the fewest.

The sequencing sample was made of PBMCs. The chain recombines TRBV15 with TRBJ1-1, with D possibly TRBD1 on 5 matching bases. The TCR comes from a man aged 35 to 55 in good health and CMV-seropositive. CDR3 sequence (DNA): TGTGCCACCAGCAGAGATATAGGGGCCTTGAACACTGAAGCTTTCTTT. Translating gives CATSRDIGALNTEAFF.